This passage covers 11 T cell receptor beta chains from one sample sequenced in a study of blood T cell repertoires in COVID-19. Using immunoSEQ multiplex PCR, the repertoire was profiled, and TCRdb retains in-frame clones only, with some absent. The table includes 160,000 or so clones, approximately 88% detected once. Sequenced sample: peripheral blood. The receptors were sampled from a man between 60 and 70 years old with acute or convalescent COVID-19.

This sequence joins TRBV27 and TRBJ2-7, with 11 bases that match TRBD1. Trimming removed 4 bases from V and 12 bases from J; junction bases left unmatched: 11. The CDR3 runs 14 residues. Germline CDR1 MNHEY, CDR2 SMNVEV (reference sequence). The chain's CDR3 is CASSSRTGGAIPYF. As DNA, the CDR3 is TGTGCCAGCAGTTCGAGGACAGGGGGCGCCATACCGTACTTC.

There are a few counts of this clone. The chain links TRBV6-2 or TRBV6-3 to TRBJ1-1; D remains unclear. This CDR3 has 12 residues. In germline, CDR1 is MNHEY, CDR2 SVGEGT. Trimming took 5 bases from V and 3 from J, leaving 7 bases between them. This CDR3 is CASSLAYTEAFF. The CDR3 DNA follows: TGTGCCAGCAGTCTAGCTTACACTGAAGCTTTCTTT.

The V gene is TRBV21-1, the J gene TRBJ1-5; TRBD1 is the table's D call, not checked against the DNA. TRBV21-1 constitutes a pseudogene. The CDR3 consists of 16 residues. For the CDR3, the DNA is TGTGCCAGCAGCAAAGACCCCAGGAATAGCAATCAGCCCCAGCATTTT. Protein sequence: CASSKDPRNSNQPQHF.

A single count supports this clone. The chain uses TRBV3-1 (or the pseudogene TRBV3-2) and TRBJ1-4; no firm D call. Trimming removed 0 bases at V and 11 bases at J, with 16 bases between. CDR3 length equals 15 residues. The germline gives CDR1 LGHDT, CDR2 YNNKEL (reference sequence). The CDR3 DNA is TGTGCCAGCAGCCAAGATCGCGGCGGAGGAGTTAAACTGTTTTTT. Amino acids: CASSQDRGGGVKLFF.

The sample holds a few counts of this clone. The chain employs TRBV7-2 and TRBJ2-7, with 7 bases identical to TRBD1. The CDR3 loop spans 14 amino acids. V gave up 5 bases and J gave up 1 base; unmatched junction bases: 5. Germline V CDR1 and CDR2: SGHTA, FQGNSA. For the CDR3, the DNA is TGTGCCAGCAGCGCCAGACAGGGTTCCTACGAGCAGTACTTC. It encodes CASSARQGSYEQYF.

The chain links TRBV7-9 to TRBJ1-2; 10 positions agree with TRBD1. This CDR3 has 16 amino acids. The V gene end was trimmed by 1 base and the J gene end by 0 bases; junction bases not matched to a gene: 2. Germline CDR1 SEHNR, CDR2 FQNEAQ (reference sequence). CDR3 residues: CASSLGQGATNYGYTF. CDR3 bases: TGTGCCAGCAGCTTAGGACAGGGGGCTACTAACTATGGCTACACCTTC.

This chain links TRBV7-2 with TRBJ2-7; D is unresolved. The V gene's germline CDR1 is SGHTA and CDR2 FQGNSA. V was clipped by 5 bases and J by 6 bases, with 20 bases between them. This CDR3 is 15 amino acids long. The CDR3: CASSTVTVAPREQYF. The CDR3 region has the DNA TGTGCCAGCAGCACAGTCACGGTTGCCCCCCGCGAGCAGTACTTC.

The gene calls are TRBV7-9 and TRBJ1-6; TRBD1 aligns across 8 bases. From germline, CDR1 is SEHNR and CDR2 FQNEAQ (reference sequence). With V trimmed by 5 bases and J by 8 bases, 11 bases remained unmatched. This CDR3 has 16 amino acids. CDR3 sequence (DNA): TGTGCCAGCAGCCCCCTTCGGGACAGGAATCATTCACCCCTCCACTTT. Its translation: CASSPLRDRNHSPLHF.

This rearrangement joins TRBV7-2 to TRBJ1-1; TRBD1 might be the D (5 bases). This CDR3 has 13 residues. In germline, CDR1 is SGHTA, CDR2 FQGNSA. With 3 bases removed from V and 5 bases from J, the gap between germline ends came to 10 bases. DNA for the CDR3: TGTGCCAGCAGCTTTGGGGGGTGGACTGAAGCTTTCTTT. Translated, it gives CASSFGGWTEAFF.

There are many counts of this clone. The genes are TRBV19 and TRBJ1-5; 10 bases align to TRBD1. CDR3 length equals 16 residues. J was trimmed by 3 bases and V by 5 bases; bases with no gene match: 7. The V gene's germline CDR1 is LNHDA and CDR2 SQIVND (reference sequence). The CDR3: CASSPPTGGNNQPQHF. The CDR3 DNA sequence: TGTGCCAGTAGTCCCCCGACAGGGGGCAACAATCAGCCCCAGCATTTT.

The chain employs TRBV6-1 and TRBJ2-7; TRBD1 matches 10 bases. V trimming: 0 bases; J trimming: 5 bases; junction bases outside the gene matches: 16. This CDR3 spans 19 amino acids. CDR1 and CDR2 from the germline V gene are MNHNS and SASEGT. DNA for the CDR3: TGTGCCAGCAGTGAAGCGCGACAGGGGGCGCGCTCCAAGTCCCACGAGCAGTACTTC. Translating it yields CASSEARQGARSKSHEQYF.